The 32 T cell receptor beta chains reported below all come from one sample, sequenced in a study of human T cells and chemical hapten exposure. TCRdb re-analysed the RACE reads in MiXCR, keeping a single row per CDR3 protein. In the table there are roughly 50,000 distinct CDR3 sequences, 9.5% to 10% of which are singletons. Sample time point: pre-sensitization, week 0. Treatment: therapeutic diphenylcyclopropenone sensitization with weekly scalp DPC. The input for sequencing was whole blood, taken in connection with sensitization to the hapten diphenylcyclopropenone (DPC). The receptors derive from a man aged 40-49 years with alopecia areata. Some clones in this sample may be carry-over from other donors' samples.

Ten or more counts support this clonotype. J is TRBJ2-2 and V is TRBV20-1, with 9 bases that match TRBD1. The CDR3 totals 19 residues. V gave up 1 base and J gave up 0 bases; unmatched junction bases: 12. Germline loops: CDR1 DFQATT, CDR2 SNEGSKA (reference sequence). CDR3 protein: CSARGRRDRVLSNTGELFF. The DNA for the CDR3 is TGCAGTGCTAGAGGTCGTCGGGACAGGGTCTTGTCGAACACCGGGGAGCTGTTTTTT.

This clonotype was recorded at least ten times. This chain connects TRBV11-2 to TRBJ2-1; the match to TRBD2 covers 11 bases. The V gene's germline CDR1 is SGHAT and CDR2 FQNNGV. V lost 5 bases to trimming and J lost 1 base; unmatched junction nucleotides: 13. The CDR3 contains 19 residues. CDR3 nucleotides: TGTGCCAGCAGCCCCGGGGGTAGCGGGAGGGGAATATCCTACAATGAGCAGTTCTTC. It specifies CASSPGGSGRGISYNEQFF.

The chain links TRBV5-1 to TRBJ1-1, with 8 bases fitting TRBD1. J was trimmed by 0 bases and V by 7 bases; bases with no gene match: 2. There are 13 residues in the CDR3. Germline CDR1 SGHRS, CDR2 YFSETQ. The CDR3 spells CASGQGLNTEAFF. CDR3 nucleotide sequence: TGCGCCAGCGGACAGGGACTGAACACTGAAGCTTTCTTT.

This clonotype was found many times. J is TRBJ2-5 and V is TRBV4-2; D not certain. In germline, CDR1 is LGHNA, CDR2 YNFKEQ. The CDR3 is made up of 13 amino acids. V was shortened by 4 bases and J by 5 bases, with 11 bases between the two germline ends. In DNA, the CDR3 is TGTGCCAGCAGCCGCCAACTTAGGGAGACCCAGTACTTC. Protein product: CASSRQLRETQYF.

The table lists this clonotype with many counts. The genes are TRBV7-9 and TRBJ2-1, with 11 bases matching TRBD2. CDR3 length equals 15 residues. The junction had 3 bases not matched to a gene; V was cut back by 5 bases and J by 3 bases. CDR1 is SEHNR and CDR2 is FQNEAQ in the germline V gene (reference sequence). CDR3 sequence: CASSHSGRVYNEQFF. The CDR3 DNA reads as TGTGCCAGCAGCCATAGCGGGAGGGTCTACAATGAGCAGTTCTTC.

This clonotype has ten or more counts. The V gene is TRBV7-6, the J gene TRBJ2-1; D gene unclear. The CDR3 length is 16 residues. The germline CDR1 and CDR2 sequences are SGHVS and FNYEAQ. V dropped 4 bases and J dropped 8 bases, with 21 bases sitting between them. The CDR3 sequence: CASSSSRGSFSDEQFF. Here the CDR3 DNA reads TGTGCCAGCAGCTCCAGCAGAGGCTCATTTTCTGATGAGCAGTTCTTC.

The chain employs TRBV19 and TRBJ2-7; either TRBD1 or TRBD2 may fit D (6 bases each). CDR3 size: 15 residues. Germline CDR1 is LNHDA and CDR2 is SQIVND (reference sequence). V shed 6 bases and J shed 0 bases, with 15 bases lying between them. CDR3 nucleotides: TGTGCCAGTAGCTACAGGGACGGGAGCTCCTACGAGCAGTACTTC. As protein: CASSYRDGSSYEQYF. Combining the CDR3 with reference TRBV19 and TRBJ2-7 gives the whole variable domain DGGITQSPKYLFRKEGQNVTLSCEQNLNHDAMYWYRQDPGQGLRLIYYSQIVNDFQKGDIAEGYSVSREKKESFPLTVTSAQKNPTAFYLCASSYRDGSSYEQYFGPGTRLTVT.

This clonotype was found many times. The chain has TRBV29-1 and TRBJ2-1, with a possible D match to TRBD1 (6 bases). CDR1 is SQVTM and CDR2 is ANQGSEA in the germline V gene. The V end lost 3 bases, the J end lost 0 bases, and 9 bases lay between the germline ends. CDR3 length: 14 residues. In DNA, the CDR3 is TGCAGCGTTGATCAGGGGTTCTCCTACAATGAGCAGTTCTTC. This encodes CSVDQGFSYNEQFF.

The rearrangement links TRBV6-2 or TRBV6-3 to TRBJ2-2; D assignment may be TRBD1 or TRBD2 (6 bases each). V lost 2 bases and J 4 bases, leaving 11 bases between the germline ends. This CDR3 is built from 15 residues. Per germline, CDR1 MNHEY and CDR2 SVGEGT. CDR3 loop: CASSYVGGPTGELFF. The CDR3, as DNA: TGTGCCAGCAGTTACGTGGGGGGCCCCACCGGGGAGCTGTTTTTT.

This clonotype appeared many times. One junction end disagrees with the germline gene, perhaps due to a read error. CDR3 protein: CASSLAGDSNQPQHF. The CDR3 DNA follows: TGTGCCAGCAGCCTCGCGGGTGATAGCAATCAGCCCCAGCATTTT. V and J are TRBV5-1 and TRBJ1-5; D gene ambiguous. From germline, CDR1 is SGHRS and CDR2 YFSETQ. This CDR3 has 15 amino acids.

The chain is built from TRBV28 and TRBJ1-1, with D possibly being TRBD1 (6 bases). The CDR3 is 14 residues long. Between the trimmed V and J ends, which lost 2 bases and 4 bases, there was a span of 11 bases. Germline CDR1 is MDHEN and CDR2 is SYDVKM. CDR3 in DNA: TGTGCCAGCAGTTTAGGAGGGGGTCGCACTGAAGCTTTCTTT. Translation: CASSLGGGRTEAFF.

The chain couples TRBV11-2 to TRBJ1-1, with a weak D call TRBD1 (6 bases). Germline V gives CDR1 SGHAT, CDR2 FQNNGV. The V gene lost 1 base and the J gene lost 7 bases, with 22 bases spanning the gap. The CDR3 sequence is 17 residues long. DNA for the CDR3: TGTGCCAGCAGCTTAGTCAGGCTCGGACAGATGAAAAATGAAGCTTTCTTT. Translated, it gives CASSLVRLGQMKNEAFF.

The CDR3 loop is CASSSGRNEKLFF. In nucleotides, the CDR3 is TGTGCCAGCAGTAGCGGGCGGAATGAAAAACTGTTTTTT. The rearrangement links TRBV18 to TRBJ1-4; no reliable D call. With 8 bases removed from V and 5 bases from J, the gap between germline ends came to 12 bases. This CDR3 has 13 amino acids. Germline-derived CDR1 and CDR2 are KGHSH and LQKENI. Full variable domain (remainder filled in from reference TRBV18 and TRBJ1-4): NAGVMQNPRHLVRRRGQEARLRCSPMKGHSHVYWYRQLPEEGLKFMVYLQKENIIDESGMPKERFSAEFPKEGPSILRIQQVVRGDSAAYFCASSSGRNEKLFFGSGTQLSVL.

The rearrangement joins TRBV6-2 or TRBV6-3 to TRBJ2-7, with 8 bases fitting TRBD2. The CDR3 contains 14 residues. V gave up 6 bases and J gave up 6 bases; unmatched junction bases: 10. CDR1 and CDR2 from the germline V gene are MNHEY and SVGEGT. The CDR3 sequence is CASSGAGVKIEQYF. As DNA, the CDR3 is TGTGCCAGCAGCGGAGCGGGAGTGAAGATCGAGCAGTACTTC.

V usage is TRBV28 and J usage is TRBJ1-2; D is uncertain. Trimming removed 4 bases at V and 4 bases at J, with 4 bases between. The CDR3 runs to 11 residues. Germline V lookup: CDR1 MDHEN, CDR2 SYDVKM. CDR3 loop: CASSSPYGYTF. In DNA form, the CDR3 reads TGTGCCAGCAGTTCCCCCTATGGCTACACCTTC.

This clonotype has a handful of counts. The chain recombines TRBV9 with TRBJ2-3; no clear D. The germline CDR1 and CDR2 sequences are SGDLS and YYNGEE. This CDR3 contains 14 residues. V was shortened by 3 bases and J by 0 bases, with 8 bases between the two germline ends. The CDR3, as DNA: TGTGCCAGCAGCGCAGAACGGAGCACAGATACGCAGTATTTT. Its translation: CASSAERSTDTQYF.

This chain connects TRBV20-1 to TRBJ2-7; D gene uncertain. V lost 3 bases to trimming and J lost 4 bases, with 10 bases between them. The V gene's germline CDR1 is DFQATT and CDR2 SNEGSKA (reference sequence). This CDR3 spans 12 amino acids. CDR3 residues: CSASPDRYEQYF. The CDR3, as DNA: TGCAGTGCTAGCCCCGATAGGTACGAGCAGTACTTC.

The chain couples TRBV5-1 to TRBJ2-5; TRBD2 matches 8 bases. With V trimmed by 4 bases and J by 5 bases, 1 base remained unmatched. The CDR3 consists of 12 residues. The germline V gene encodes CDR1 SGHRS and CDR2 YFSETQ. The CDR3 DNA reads TGCGCCAGCAGCCGGGAGGGTGAGACCCAGTACTTC. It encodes CASSREGETQYF.

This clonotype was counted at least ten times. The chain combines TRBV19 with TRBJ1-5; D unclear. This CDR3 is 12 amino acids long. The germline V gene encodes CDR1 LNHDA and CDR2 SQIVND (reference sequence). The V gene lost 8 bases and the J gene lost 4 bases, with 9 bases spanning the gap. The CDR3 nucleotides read TGTGCCAGTTCGTACTCTAATCAGCCCCAGCATTTT. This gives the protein CASSYSNQPQHF.

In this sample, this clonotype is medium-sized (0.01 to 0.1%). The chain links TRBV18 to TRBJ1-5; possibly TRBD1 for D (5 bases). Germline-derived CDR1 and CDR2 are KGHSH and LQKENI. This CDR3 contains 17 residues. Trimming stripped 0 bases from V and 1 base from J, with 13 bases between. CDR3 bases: TGTGCCAGCTCACCACCGAGGAGGGGAGCCAGCAATCAGCCCCAGCATTTT. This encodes CASSPPRRGASNQPQHF.

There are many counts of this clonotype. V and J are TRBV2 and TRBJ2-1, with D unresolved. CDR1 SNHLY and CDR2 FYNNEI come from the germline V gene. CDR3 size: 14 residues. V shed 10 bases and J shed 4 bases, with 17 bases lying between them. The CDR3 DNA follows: TGTGCCACCAGACCGAGCGTAAATTACAATGAGCAGTTCTTC. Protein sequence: CATRPSVNYNEQFF.

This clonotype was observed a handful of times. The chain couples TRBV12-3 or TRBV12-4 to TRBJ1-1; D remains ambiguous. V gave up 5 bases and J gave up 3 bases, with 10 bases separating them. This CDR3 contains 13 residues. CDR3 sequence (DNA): TGTGCCAGCAGTCTACTGAGGGACACTGAAGCTTTCTTT. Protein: CASSLLRDTEAFF.

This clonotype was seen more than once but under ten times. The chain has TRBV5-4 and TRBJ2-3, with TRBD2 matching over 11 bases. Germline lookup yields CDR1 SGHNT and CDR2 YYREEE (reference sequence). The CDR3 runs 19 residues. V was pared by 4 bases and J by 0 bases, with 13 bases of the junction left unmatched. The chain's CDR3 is CASSRGGLAGGRSTDTQYF. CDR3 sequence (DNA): TGTGCCAGCAGCAGGGGAGGGCTAGCGGGAGGAAGGAGCACAGATACGCAGTATTTT.

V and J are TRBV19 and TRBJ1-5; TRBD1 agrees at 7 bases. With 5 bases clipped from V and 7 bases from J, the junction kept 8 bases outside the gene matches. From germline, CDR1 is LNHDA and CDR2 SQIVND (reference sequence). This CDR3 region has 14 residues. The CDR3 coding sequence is TGTGCCAGTAGTCTGGGACAGATGGGGCAGCCCCAGCATTTT. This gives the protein CASSLGQMGQPQHF.

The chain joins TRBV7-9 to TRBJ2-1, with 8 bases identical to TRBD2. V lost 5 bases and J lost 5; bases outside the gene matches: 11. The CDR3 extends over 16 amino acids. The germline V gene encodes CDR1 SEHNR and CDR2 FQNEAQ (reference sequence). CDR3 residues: CASSPPSGRANNEQFF. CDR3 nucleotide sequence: TGTGCCAGCAGCCCCCCCTCCGGGAGGGCCAACAATGAGCAGTTCTTC.

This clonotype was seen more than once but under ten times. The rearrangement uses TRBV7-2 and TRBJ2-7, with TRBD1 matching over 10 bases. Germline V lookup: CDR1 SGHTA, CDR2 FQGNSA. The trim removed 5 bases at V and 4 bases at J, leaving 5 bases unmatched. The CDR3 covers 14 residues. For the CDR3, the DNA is TGTGCCAGCAGCCCACGGGGACAGGGGTACGAGCAGTACTTC. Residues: CASSPRGQGYEQYF. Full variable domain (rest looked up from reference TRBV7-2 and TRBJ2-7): GAGVSQSPSNKVTEKGKDVELRCDPISGHTALYWYRQSLGQGLEFLIYFQGNSAPDKSGLPSDRFSAERTGGSVSTLTIQRTQQEDSAVYLCASSPRGQGYEQYFGPGTRLTVT.

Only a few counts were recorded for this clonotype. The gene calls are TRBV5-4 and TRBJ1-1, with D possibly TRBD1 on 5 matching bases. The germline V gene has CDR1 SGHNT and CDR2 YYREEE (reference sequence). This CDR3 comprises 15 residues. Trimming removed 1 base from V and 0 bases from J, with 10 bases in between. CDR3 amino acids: CASSLPGAMNTEAFF. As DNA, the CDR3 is TGTGCCAGCAGCTTGCCCGGGGCTATGAACACTGAAGCTTTCTTT.

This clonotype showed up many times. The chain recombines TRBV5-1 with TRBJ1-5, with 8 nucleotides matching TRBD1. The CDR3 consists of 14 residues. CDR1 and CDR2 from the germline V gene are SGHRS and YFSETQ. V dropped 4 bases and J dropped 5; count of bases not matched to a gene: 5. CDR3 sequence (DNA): TGCGCCAGCAGCGTAGGACAGGGCGATCAGCCCCAGCATTTT. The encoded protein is CASSVGQGDQPQHF. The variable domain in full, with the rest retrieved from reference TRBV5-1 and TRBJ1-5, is KAGVTQTPRYLIKTRGQQVTLSCSPISGHRSVSWYQQTPGQGLQFLFEYFSETQRNKGNFPGRFSGRQFSNSRSEMNVSTLELGDSALYLCASSVGQGDQPQHFGDGTRLSIL.

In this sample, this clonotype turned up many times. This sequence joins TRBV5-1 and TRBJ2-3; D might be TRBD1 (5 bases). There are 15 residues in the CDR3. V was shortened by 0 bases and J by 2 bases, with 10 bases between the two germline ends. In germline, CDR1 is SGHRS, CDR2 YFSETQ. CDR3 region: CASSLEGVNTDTQYF. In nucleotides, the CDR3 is TGCGCCAGCAGCTTGGAAGGGGTGAACACAGATACGCAGTATTTT.

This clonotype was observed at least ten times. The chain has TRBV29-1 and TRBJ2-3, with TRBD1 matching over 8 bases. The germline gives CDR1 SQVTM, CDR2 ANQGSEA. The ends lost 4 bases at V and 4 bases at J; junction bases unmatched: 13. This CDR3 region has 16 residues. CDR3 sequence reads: CSVAGKAGGIPDTQYF. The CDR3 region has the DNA TGCAGCGTTGCCGGGAAGGCAGGGGGCATTCCAGATACGCAGTATTTT.

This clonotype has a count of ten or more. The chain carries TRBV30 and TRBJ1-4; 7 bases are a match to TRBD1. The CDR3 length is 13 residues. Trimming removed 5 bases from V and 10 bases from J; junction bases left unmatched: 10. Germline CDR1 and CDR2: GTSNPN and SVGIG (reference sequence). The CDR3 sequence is CAWASGTALKLFF. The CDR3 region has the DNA TGTGCCTGGGCCTCCGGGACAGCCCTAAAACTGTTTTTT.

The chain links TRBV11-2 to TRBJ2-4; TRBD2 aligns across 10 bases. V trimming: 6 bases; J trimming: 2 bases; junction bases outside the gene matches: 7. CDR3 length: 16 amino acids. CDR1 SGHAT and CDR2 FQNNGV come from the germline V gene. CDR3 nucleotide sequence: TGTGCCAGCAGTATAGCTAGCGGGAGAACCAAAAACATTCAGTACTTC. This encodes CASSIASGRTKNIQYF.